The source of this T cell receptor beta chain is a study of early T cells in non-severe SARS-CoV-2 infection. Overall study: Chains were unpaired, as sequencing was done on bulk RNA from unsorted whole blood.

Details on this clonotype: Antigen specificity is unknown.

Germline loops: CDR1 SGHRS, CDR2 YFSETQ. Trimming left V 0 bases short and J 2 bases short, with 16 bases between. The CDR3 sequence is 17 residues long. Study findings and constraints: Anti-spike CD8 responses were favored in VDJdb matching, and private and CD4 specificities were missed.

The TCR library protocol attached unique molecular identifiers to the individual cDNA molecules. A single record per CDR3 protein comes from TCRdb applying MiXCR to the 5' RACE reads. The sample has some 71,000 distinct CDR3 sequences, approximately 13% seen once. This TCR was sampled from an adult who was a healthcare worker with PCR-confirmed SARS-CoV-2 infection or an uninfected control (not recorded which). Specimen: whole blood. This sequence joins TRBV5-1 and TRBJ2-3; possible D gene TRBD1, 5 bases. In DNA form, the CDR3 reads TGCGCCAGCAGCTTGGCCTTAGGGGTCAGTGTCACAGATACGCAGTATTTT. It yields the protein CASSLALGVSVTDTQYF.